This is a list of T cell receptor beta chains from one sample in a study of blood T cell repertoires in COVID-19. The repertoire was sequenced with immunoSEQ multiplex PCR; TCRdb's copy has only in-frame clones and lacks some. The data show roughly 380,000 clones, 89% seen once. Sequencing was done on a sample of peripheral blood. These receptors originate from a woman between 35 and 50 years old with COVID-19, enrolled during active disease. CDR3s include the opening cysteine and the closing phenylalanine or tryptophan. Fields, in order: CDR3 protein, CDR3 DNA, V gene, D gene, clone size, J gene. The D gene is left open where the match is weak. Clone size appears in some rows only: once, few, many, or a class for an expanded clone.

CDR3 protein: CASSQVPSQETQYF
CDR3 DNA: TGTGCCAGCAGCCAGGTGCCATCCCAAGAGACCCAGTACTTC
V gene: TRBV9
D gene: -
clone size: -
J gene: TRBJ2-5

CDR3 protein: CASSLGPGQTYGYTF
CDR3 DNA: TGTGCCAGCAGCTTAGGCCCGGGACAGACCTATGGCTACACCTTC
V gene: TRBV11-2
D gene: TRBD1
clone size: -
J gene: TRBJ1-2

CDR3 protein: CASEKSAASGYTF
CDR3 DNA: TGTGCCAGCGAAAAAAGCGCAGCCAGCGGCTACACCTTC
V gene: TRBV25-1
D gene: -
clone size: -
J gene: TRBJ1-2

CDR3 protein: CSARGENQYF
CDR3 DNA: TGCAGTGCACGGGGGGAAAACCAGTACTTC
V gene: TRBV20-1
D gene: TRBD2
clone size: once
J gene: TRBJ2-5

CDR3 protein: CASSETGRGPPQHF
CDR3 DNA: TGTGCCAGCAGTGAGACCGGCCGAGGGCCGCCCCAGCATTTT
V gene: TRBV6-2/TRBV6-3
D gene: -
clone size: -
J gene: TRBJ1-5

CDR3 protein: CATSDCPTGQIYLYEQYF
CDR3 DNA: TGTGCCACCAGTGATTGCCCGACGGGACAGATATACCTCTACGAGCAGTACTTC
V gene: TRBV24-1
D gene: TRBD1
clone size: once
J gene: TRBJ2-7

CDR3 protein: CASVRTGNTEAFF
CDR3 DNA: TGTGCCAGCGTCCGGACAGGGAACACTGAAGCTTTCTTT
V gene: TRBV5-4
D gene: TRBD1
clone size: -
J gene: TRBJ1-1

CDR3 protein: CASEGGADSPLHF
CDR3 DNA: TGTGCCAGCGAGGGGGGGGCCGACTCACCCCTCCACTTT
V gene: TRBV28
D gene: -
clone size: -
J gene: TRBJ1-6

CDR3 protein: CSVGQNTEAFF
CDR3 DNA: TGCAGCGTTGGGCAGAACACTGAAGCTTTCTTT
V gene: TRBV29-1
D gene: -
clone size: -
J gene: TRBJ1-1

CDR3 protein: CASSRGGRNTGELFF
CDR3 DNA: TGTGCCAGCAGTAGAGGAGGGAGGAACACCGGGGAGCTGTTTTTT
V gene: TRBV27
D gene: -
clone size: -
J gene: TRBJ2-2

CDR3 protein: CASSLTGGSSGANVLTF
CDR3 DNA: TGTGCCAGCAGCTTAACGGGGGGGTCCTCAGGGGCCAACGTCCTGACTTTC
V gene: TRBV7-3
D gene: TRBD2
clone size: -
J gene: TRBJ2-6

CDR3 protein: CASKWPGGLDQPQHF
CDR3 DNA: TGTGCCAGCAAATGGCCCGGGGGGCTGGATCAGCCCCAGCATTTT
V gene: TRBV6-6
D gene: -
clone size: once
J gene: TRBJ1-5

CDR3 protein: CASTPEGTYSNQPQHF
CDR3 DNA: TGTGCCAGCACTCCAGAGGGGACTTATAGCAATCAGCCCCAGCATTTT
V gene: TRBV28
D gene: -
clone size: -
J gene: TRBJ1-5

CDR3 protein: CASTRTGNTEAFF
CDR3 DNA: TGTGCCAGCACCCGAACGGGGAACACTGAAGCTTTCTTT
V gene: TRBV12-3/TRBV12-4
D gene: -
clone size: -
J gene: TRBJ1-1

CDR3 protein: CASSQHRGNPEAFF
CDR3 DNA: TGCGCCAGCAGCCAACACAGGGGGAACCCTGAAGCTTTCTTT
V gene: TRBV4-3
D gene: TRBD1
clone size: many
J gene: TRBJ1-1

CDR3 protein: CASSPPGQGSEKLFF
CDR3 DNA: TGTGCCAGCAGTCCCCCGGGACAGGGGAGTGAAAAACTGTTTTTT
V gene: TRBV27
D gene: TRBD1
clone size: -
J gene: TRBJ1-4

CDR3 protein: CASSQDGTGGETQYF
CDR3 DNA: TGCGCCAGCAGCCAAGACGGGACAGGGGGCGAGACCCAGTACTTC
V gene: TRBV4-3
D gene: TRBD1
clone size: -
J gene: TRBJ2-5

CDR3 protein: CASSISGPNSGNTIYF
CDR3 DNA: TGTGCCAGTAGTATCAGCGGCCCCAACTCTGGAAACACCATATATTTT
V gene: TRBV19
D gene: -
clone size: -
J gene: TRBJ1-3

CDR3 protein: CASSQRDMNTEAFF
CDR3 DNA: TGTGCCAGCAGCCAAAGGGACATGAACACTGAAGCTTTCTTT
V gene: TRBV3-1/TRBV3-2
D gene: -
clone size: -
J gene: TRBJ1-1

CDR3 protein: CASRFDGVGNQPQHF
CDR3 DNA: TGTGCCAGCAGGTTCGACGGAGTAGGCAATCAGCCCCAGCATTTT
V gene: TRBV28
D gene: -
clone size: -
J gene: TRBJ1-5

CDR3 protein: CASSLTRLATSRTDTQYF
CDR3 DNA: TGTGCCAGCAGCTTAACCCGGCTAGCGACCTCACGCACAGATACGCAGTATTTT
V gene: TRBV7-2
D gene: -
clone size: -
J gene: TRBJ2-3

CDR3 protein: CASSPRAEDSGANVLTF
CDR3 DNA: TGTGCCAGCAGCCCTCGGGCGGAGGACTCTGGGGCCAACGTCCTGACTTTC
V gene: TRBV13
D gene: -
clone size: -
J gene: TRBJ2-6

CDR3 protein: CASRRAGGRETQYF
CDR3 DNA: TGTGCCAGCAGACGGGCGGGAGGGAGAGAGACCCAGTACTTC
V gene: TRBV6-5
D gene: TRBD2
clone size: -
J gene: TRBJ2-5

CDR3 protein: CASSEQAGQPQHF
CDR3 DNA: TGTGCCAGCAGTGAACAGGCGGGGCAGCCCCAGCATTTT
V gene: TRBV6-1
D gene: -
clone size: -
J gene: TRBJ1-5

CDR3 protein: CASLTGRVAYNEQFF
CDR3 DNA: TGTGCCAGCCTCACTGGGCGGGTGGCCTACAATGAGCAGTTCTTC
V gene: TRBV2
D gene: -
clone size: -
J gene: TRBJ2-1

CDR3 protein: CSVEDRGAYEQYF
CDR3 DNA: TGCAGCGTTGAAGACAGGGGAGCTTACGAGCAGTACTTC
V gene: TRBV29-1
D gene: -
clone size: -
J gene: TRBJ2-7

CDR3 protein: CASSPRAGGYNEQFF
CDR3 DNA: TGTGCCAGCAGCCCAAGGGCAGGGGGATACAATGAGCAGTTCTTC
V gene: TRBV7-9
D gene: TRBD1
clone size: -
J gene: TRBJ2-1

CDR3 protein: CASSSGAVREKLFF
CDR3 DNA: TGTGCCAGCAGTTCAGGGGCAGTACGGGAAAAACTGTTTTTT
V gene: TRBV6-2/TRBV6-3
D gene: -
clone size: -
J gene: TRBJ1-4